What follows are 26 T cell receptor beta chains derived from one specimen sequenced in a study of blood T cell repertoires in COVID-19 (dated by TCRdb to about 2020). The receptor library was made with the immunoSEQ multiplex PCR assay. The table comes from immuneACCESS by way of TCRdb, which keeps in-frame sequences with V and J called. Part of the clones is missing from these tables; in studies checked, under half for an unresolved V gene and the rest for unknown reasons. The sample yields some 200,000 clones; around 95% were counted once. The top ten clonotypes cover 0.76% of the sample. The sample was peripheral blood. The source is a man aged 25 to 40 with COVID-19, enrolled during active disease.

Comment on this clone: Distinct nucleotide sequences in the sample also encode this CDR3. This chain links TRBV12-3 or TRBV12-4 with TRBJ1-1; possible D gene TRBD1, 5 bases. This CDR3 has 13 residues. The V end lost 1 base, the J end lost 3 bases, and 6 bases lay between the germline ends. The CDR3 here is CASSLGGDTEAFF. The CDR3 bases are TGTGCCAGCAGTTTAGGGGGCGACACTGAAGCTTTCTTT.

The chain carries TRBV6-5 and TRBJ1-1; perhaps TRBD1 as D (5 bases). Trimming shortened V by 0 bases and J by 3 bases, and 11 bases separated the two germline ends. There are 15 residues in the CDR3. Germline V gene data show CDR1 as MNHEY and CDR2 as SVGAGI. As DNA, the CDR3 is TGTGCCAGCAGTTACTCCCCAGGGTTGGACACTGAAGCTTTCTTT. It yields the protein CASSYSPGLDTEAFF.

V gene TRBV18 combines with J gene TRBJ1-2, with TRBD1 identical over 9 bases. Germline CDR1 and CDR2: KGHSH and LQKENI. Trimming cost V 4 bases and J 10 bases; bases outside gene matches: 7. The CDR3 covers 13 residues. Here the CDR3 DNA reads TGTGCCAGCTCACTGGGACAGGGCAACGTCTACACCTTC. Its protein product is CASSLGQGNVYTF. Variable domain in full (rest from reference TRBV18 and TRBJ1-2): NAGVMQNPRHLVRRRGQEARLRCSPMKGHSHVYWYRQLPEEGLKFMVYLQKENIIDESGMPKERFSAEFPKEGPSILRIQQVVRGDSAAYFCASSLGQGNVYTFGSGTRLTVV.

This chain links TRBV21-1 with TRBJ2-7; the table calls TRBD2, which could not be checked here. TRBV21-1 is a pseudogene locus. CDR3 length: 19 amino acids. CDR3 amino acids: CASSKDGGPSGGAGYEQYF. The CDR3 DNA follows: TGTGCCAGCAGCAAAGATGGAGGGCCTAGCGGGGGGGCAGGCTACGAGCAGTACTTC.

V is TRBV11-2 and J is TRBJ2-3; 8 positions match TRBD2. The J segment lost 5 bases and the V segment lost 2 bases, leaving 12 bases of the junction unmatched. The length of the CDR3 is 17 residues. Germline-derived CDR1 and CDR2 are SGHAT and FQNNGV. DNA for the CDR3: TGTGCCAGCAGCTTATCGGGTACCGGGGGGGCCCAAGATACGCAGTATTTT. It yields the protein CASSLSGTGGAQDTQYF.

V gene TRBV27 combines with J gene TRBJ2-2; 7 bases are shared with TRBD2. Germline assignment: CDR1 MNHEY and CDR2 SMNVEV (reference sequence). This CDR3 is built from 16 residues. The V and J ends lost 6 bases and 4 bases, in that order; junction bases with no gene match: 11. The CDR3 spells CASSPLGRGGTGELFF. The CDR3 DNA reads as TGTGCCAGCAGCCCTCTTGGGAGGGGTGGCACCGGGGAGCTGTTTTTT.

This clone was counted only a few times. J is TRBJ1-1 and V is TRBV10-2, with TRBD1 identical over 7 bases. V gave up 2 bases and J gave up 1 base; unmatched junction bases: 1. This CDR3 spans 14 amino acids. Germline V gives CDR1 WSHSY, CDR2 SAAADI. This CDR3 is CASSENRGNTEAFF. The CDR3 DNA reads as TGCGCCAGCAGTGAGAACAGGGGGAACACTGAAGCTTTCTTT.

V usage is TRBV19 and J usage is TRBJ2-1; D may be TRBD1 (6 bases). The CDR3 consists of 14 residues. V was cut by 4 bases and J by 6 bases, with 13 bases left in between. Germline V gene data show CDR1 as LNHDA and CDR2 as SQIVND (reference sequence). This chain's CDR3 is CASSTQTGINEQFF. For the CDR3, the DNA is TGTGCCAGTAGTACCCAAACAGGGATCAATGAGCAGTTCTTC.

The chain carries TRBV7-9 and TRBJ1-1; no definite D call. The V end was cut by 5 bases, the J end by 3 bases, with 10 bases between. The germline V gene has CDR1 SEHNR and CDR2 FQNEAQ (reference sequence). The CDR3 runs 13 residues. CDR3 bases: TGTGCCAGCAGCCTACCGGGTGACACTGAAGCTTTCTTT. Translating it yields CASSLPGDTEAFF.

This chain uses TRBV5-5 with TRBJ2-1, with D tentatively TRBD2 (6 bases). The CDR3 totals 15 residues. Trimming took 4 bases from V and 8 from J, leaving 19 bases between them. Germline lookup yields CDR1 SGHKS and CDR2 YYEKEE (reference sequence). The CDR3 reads CASSLLGGVGDEQFF. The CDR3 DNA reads TGTGCCAGCAGCCTGCTTGGCGGGGTCGGCGATGAGCAGTTCTTC.

Here the CDR3 reads CASSQPRGSGTEAFF. In DNA form, the CDR3 reads TGCGCCAGCAGCCAACCCAGGGGGTCGGGAACTGAAGCTTTCTTT. The chain is built from TRBV5-1 and TRBJ1-1; 7 nucleotides match TRBD1. The CDR3 sequence is 15 residues long. CDR1 and CDR2 (germline): SGHRS, YFSETQ. With 4 bases clipped from V and 5 bases from J, the junction kept 11 bases outside the gene matches.

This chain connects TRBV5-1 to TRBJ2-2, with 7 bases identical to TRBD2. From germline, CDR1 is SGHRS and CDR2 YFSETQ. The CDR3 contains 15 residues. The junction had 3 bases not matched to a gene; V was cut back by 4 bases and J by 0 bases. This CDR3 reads CASSRGTTNTGELFF. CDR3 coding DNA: TGCGCCAGCAGCCGGGGGACTACGAACACCGGGGAGCTGTTTTTT.

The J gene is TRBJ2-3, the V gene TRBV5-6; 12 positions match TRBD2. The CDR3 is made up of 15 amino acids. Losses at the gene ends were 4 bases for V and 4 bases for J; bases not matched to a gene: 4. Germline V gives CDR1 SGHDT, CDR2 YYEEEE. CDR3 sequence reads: CASSRGTSGPDTQYF. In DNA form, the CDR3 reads TGTGCCAGCAGCCGGGGGACTAGCGGGCCAGATACGCAGTATTTT.

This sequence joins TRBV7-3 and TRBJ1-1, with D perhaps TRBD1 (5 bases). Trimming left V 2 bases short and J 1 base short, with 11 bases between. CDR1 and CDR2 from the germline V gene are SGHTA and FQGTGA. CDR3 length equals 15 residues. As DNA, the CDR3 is TGTGCCAGCAGCTTATTTGGCAGGGCGAACACTGAAGCTTTCTTT. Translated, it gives CASSLFGRANTEAFF.

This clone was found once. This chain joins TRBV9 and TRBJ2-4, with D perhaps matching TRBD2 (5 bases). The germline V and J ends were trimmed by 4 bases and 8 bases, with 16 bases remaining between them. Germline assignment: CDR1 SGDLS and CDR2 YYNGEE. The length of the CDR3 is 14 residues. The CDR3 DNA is TGTGCCAGCAGCTCTCGAGATTTCGGGGACATTCAGTACTTC. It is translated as CASSSRDFGDIQYF.

CDR3 DNA sequence: TGTGCCACCTTTTCTAACTATGGCTACACCTTC. Protein product: CATFSNYGYTF. The genes are TRBV6-4 and TRBJ1-2, with D unclear. The V gene lost 10 bases and the J gene lost 0 bases, with 6 bases spanning the gap. Germline lookup yields CDR1 MRHNA and CDR2 SNTAGT. This CDR3 has 11 amino acids.

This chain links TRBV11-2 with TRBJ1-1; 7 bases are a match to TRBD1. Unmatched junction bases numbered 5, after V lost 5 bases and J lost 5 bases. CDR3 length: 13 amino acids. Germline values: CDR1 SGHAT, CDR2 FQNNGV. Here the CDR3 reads CASSTQGETEAFF. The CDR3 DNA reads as TGTGCCAGCAGCACCCAGGGGGAGACTGAAGCTTTCTTT.

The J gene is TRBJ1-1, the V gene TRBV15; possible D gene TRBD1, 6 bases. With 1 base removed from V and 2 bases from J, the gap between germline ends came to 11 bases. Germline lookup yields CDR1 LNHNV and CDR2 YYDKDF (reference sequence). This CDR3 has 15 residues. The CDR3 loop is CATSRGDILNTEAFF. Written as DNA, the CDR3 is TGTGCCACCAGCAGAGGGGACATTCTCAACACTGAAGCTTTCTTT.

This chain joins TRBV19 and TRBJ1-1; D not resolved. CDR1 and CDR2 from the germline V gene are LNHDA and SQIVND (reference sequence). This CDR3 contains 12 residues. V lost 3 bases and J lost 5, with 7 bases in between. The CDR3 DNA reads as TGTGCCAGTAGTATTGGGGAGACTGAAGCTTTCTTT. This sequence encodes CASSIGETEAFF.

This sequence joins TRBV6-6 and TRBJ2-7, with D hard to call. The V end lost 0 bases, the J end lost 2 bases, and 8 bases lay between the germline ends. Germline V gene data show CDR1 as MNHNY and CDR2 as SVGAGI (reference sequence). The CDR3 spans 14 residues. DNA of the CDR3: TGTGCCAGCAGTTACTCCGCAGGAACCTACGAGCAGTACTTC. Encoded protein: CASSYSAGTYEQYF.

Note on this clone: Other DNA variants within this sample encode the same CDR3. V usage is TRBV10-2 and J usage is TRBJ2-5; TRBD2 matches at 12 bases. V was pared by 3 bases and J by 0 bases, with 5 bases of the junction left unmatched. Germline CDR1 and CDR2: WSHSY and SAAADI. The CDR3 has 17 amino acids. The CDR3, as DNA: TGCGCCAGCAGTGACCTACTAGCGGGGGGCTACCAAGAGACCCAGTACTTC. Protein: CASSDLLAGGYQETQYF.

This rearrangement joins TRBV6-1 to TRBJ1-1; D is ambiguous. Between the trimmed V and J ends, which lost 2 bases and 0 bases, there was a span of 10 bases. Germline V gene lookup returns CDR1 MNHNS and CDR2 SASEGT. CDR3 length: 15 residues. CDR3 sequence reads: CASSENGYLNTEAFF. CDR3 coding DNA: TGTGCCAGCAGTGAAAACGGTTACTTGAACACTGAAGCTTTCTTT.

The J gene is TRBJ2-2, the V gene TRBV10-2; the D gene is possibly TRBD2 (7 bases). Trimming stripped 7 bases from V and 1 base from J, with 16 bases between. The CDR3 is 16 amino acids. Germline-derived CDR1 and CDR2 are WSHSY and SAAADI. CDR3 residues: CASKVGGGVNTGELFF. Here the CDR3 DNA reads TGCGCCAGCAAGGTTGGGGGGGGCGTGAACACCGGGGAGCTGTTTTTT.

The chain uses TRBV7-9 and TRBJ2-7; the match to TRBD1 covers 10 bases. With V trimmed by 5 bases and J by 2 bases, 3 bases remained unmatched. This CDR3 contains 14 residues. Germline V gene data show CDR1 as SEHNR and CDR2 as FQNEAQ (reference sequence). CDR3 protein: CASSRDRGAYEQYF. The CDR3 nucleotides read TGTGCCAGCAGCCGGGACAGGGGAGCCTACGAGCAGTACTTC.

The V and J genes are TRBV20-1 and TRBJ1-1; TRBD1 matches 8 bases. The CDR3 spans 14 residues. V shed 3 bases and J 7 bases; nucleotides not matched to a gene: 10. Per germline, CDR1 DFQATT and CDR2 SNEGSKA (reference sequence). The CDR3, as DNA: TGCAGTGCTAGTATGGGACAGGCAACACTTGAAGCTTTCTTT. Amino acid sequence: CSASMGQATLEAFF.

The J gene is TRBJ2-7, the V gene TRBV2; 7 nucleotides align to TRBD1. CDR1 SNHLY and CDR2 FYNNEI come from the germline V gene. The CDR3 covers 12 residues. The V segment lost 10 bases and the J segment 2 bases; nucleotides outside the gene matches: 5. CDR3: CATGDRAYEQYF. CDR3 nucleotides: TGTGCCACCGGGGACAGAGCCTACGAGCAGTACTTC.